A single sample gave rise to the 23 T cell receptor beta chains below, sequenced in a study of regulatory dendritic cells for organ transplantation. Sequenced by immunoSEQ multiplex PCR; TCRdb stores in-frame clones only, minus some. The data hold 35,000 to 40,000 clones, with about 89% observed a single time. Material: naive CD8+ T cells from blood. Indicated subset: CD45RA+ naive T cells. The receptors shown here come from a human donor in good health.

This clone was seen just once. The chain links TRBV5-4 to TRBJ2-1; a possible D gene is TRBD1 (6 bases). Germline values: CDR1 SGHNT, CDR2 YYREEE (reference sequence). Trimming left V 0 bases short and J 7 bases short, with 14 bases between. The CDR3 runs 15 residues. The CDR3 region is CASSLEAGAWNEQFF. In DNA form, the CDR3 reads TGTGCCAGCAGCTTGGAGGCAGGGGCCTGGAATGAGCAGTTCTTC.

The gene calls are TRBV4-2 and TRBJ2-2; 10 positions agree with TRBD2. V lost 6 bases, J lost 6 bases, and 10 bases stayed unmatched. The germline CDR1 and CDR2 sequences are LGHNA and YNFKEQ. This CDR3 has 16 amino acids. CDR3 in amino acids: CASSPLAGPTSGELFF. CDR3 in DNA: TGTGCCAGCAGTCCACTAGCGGGGCCCACCTCCGGGGAGCTGTTTTTT.

The chain recombines TRBV7-3 with TRBJ2-7, with 7 bases identical to TRBD1. This CDR3 spans 14 amino acids. The germline V gene has CDR1 SGHTA and CDR2 FQGTGA. V shed 5 bases, J shed 2 bases, and the junction held 6 bases outside the gene matches. CDR3 sequence: CASSPTGAAYEQYF. The DNA for the CDR3 is TGTGCCAGCAGCCCAACAGGGGCAGCCTACGAGCAGTACTTC.

This rearrangement joins TRBV15 to TRBJ2-7, with 8 bases that match TRBD1. The junction had 4 bases not matched to a gene; V was cut back by 0 bases and J by 0 bases. Germline values: CDR1 LNHNV, CDR2 YYDKDF (reference sequence). The CDR3 is 16 residues long. CDR3 residues: CATSRDRGTGSYEQYF. For the CDR3, the DNA is TGTGCCACCAGCAGAGATCGCGGGACAGGCTCCTACGAGCAGTACTTC. The full variable domain, completed using reference TRBV15 and TRBJ2-7, is DAMVIQNPRYQVTQFGKPVTLSCSQTLNHNVMYWYQQKSSQAPKLLFHYYDKDFNNEADTPDNFQSRRPNTSFCFLDIRSPGLGDTAMYLCATSRDRGTGSYEQYFGPGTRLTVT.

V usage is TRBV4-3 and J usage is TRBJ1-1; D is uncertain. The CDR3 covers 15 residues. V was cut by 0 bases and J by 1 base, with 9 bases left in between. Germline values: CDR1 LGHNA, CDR2 YSLEER. Here the CDR3 DNA reads TGCGCCAGCAGCCAAGAATCTCTGGGGAACACTGAAGCTTTCTTT. This sequence encodes CASSQESLGNTEAFF.

The chain joins TRBV4-1 to TRBJ1-1, with 7 bases that match TRBD1. CDR3 length: 14 residues. The J segment lost 3 bases and the V segment lost 1 base, leaving 2 bases of the junction unmatched. Germline V gene sequence: CDR1 MGHRA, CDR2 YSYEKL. In nucleotides, the CDR3 is TGCGCCAGCAGCCAAGGGACAGGAGACACTGAAGCTTTCTTT. It specifies CASSQGTGDTEAFF.

This clone has just one count. The chain recombines TRBV4-3 with TRBJ1-6; D is undetermined. Per germline, CDR1 LGHNA and CDR2 YSLEER. The CDR3 covers 18 residues. The V end lost 0 bases, the J end lost 1 base, and 13 bases lay between the germline ends. The CDR3 DNA follows: TGCGCCAGCAGCCAAGATCTTCGGGGAAGTTCCTATAATTCACCCCTCCACTTT. Encoded protein: CASSQDLRGSSYNSPLHF.

This chain connects TRBV28 to TRBJ2-1; 11 bases are shared with TRBD1. CDR3 length equals 17 residues. The trim removed 5 bases at V and 3 bases at J, leaving 9 bases unmatched. CDR1 is MDHEN and CDR2 is SYDVKM in the germline V gene. The CDR3 loop reads CASSELIGTGGYNEQFF. The CDR3 DNA reads as TGTGCCAGCAGTGAATTAATTGGGACAGGGGGCTACAATGAGCAGTTCTTC.

This chain's CDR3 is CASSSGQGEAKNIQYF. CDR3 nucleotide sequence: TGTGCCAGCAGCTCCGGACAGGGGGAAGCCAAAAACATTCAGTACTTC. The chain recombines TRBV7-6 with TRBJ2-4; 10 bases are a match to TRBD1. V dropped 4 bases and J dropped 0; count of bases not matched to a gene: 3. CDR3 length: 16 amino acids. Germline V lookup: CDR1 SGHVS, CDR2 FNYEAQ. Based on the CDR3 plus reference TRBV7-6 and TRBJ2-4, the full variable domain is GAGVSQSPRYKVTKRGQDVALRCDPISGHVSLYWYRQALGQGPEFLTYFNYEAQQDKSGLPNDRFSAERPEGSISTLTIQRTEQRDSAMYRCASSSGQGEAKNIQYFGAGTRLSVL.

This chain joins TRBV28 and TRBJ2-2; tentative D call: TRBD2 (5 bases). Germline V CDR1 and CDR2: MDHEN, SYDVKM. V lost 7 bases, J lost 5 bases, and 11 bases lay in between. The CDR3 totals 13 residues. CDR3 in amino acids: CASNPGSTGELFF. CDR3 DNA: TGTGCCAGCAACCCGGGGTCGACCGGGGAGCTGTTTTTT.

The chain has TRBV27 and TRBJ1-5; unclear D gene. This CDR3 comprises 17 residues. CDR1 and CDR2 from the germline V gene are MNHEY and SMNVEV (reference sequence). Between the trimmed V and J ends, which lost 1 base and 0 bases, there was a span of 13 bases. The CDR3 loop is CASSLYGPPYSNQPQHF. The CDR3 DNA follows: TGTGCCAGCAGTTTATATGGACCACCATATAGCAATCAGCCCCAGCATTTT.

V and J are TRBV5-5 and TRBJ1-4, with TRBD1 matching 7 bases. V lost 3 bases to trimming and J lost 8 bases; unmatched junction nucleotides: 10. CDR1 is SGHKS and CDR2 is YYEKEE in the germline V gene (reference sequence). This CDR3 is 15 amino acids long. The CDR3 DNA reads as TGTGCCAGCAGCTCGGAACAGGGGAGATTCGAAAAACTGTTTTTT. As protein: CASSSEQGRFEKLFF.

This clone came up once. This chain connects TRBV9 to TRBJ2-1, with TRBD2 as a possible D gene (5 bases). The CDR3 sequence is 15 residues long. Trimming removed 4 bases at V and 9 bases at J, with 20 bases between. CDR1 is SGDLS, CDR2 YYNGEE, per germline. The CDR3 reads CASSSHRALRGEQFF. The DNA for the CDR3 is TGTGCCAGCAGCTCACACCGGGCCCTACGGGGTGAGCAGTTCTTC.

The chain couples TRBV4-1 to TRBJ2-5; the D is unclear. The CDR3 spans 15 residues. V was cut by 0 bases and J by 4 bases, with 12 bases left in between. In germline, CDR1 is MGHRA, CDR2 YSYEKL. The CDR3 protein is CASSQDRGSGETQYF. The CDR3 nucleotides read TGCGCCAGCAGCCAAGATCGAGGATCCGGAGAGACCCAGTACTTC.

The chain couples TRBV7-9 to TRBJ2-7; the D is unclear. With 3 bases removed from V and 2 bases from J, the gap between germline ends came to 8 bases. The CDR3 has 13 amino acids. CDR1 SEHNR and CDR2 FQNEAQ come from the germline V gene (reference sequence). Here the CDR3 DNA reads TGTGCCAGCAGCTTTGCACCGACCTACGAGCAGTACTTC. Amino acid sequence: CASSFAPTYEQYF.

V and J are TRBV7-9 and TRBJ2-7; no clear D. The CDR3 consists of 11 residues. The V end was cut by 2 bases, the J end by 2 bases, with 1 base between. CDR1 is SEHNR and CDR2 is FQNEAQ in the germline V gene (reference sequence). The DNA of the CDR3 is TGTGCCAGCAGCTTAACCTACGAGCAGTACTTC. This gives the protein CASSLTYEQYF.

This chain joins TRBV4-2 and TRBJ2-7; D might be TRBD2 (6 bases). Germline values: CDR1 LGHNA, CDR2 YNFKEQ. CDR3 length equals 13 residues. Between the trimmed V and J ends, which lost 1 base and 5 bases, there was a span of 9 bases. CDR3 sequence: CASSQAGEDEQYF. CDR3 DNA: TGTGCCAGCAGCCAAGCCGGGGAGGACGAGCAGTACTTC.

The J gene is TRBJ1-1, the V gene TRBV4-1, with a weak D call TRBD1 (5 bases). The CDR3 extends over 14 amino acids. Trimming pared 0 bases from V and 4 bases from J, leaving 9 bases between. CDR1 is MGHRA and CDR2 is YSYEKL in the germline V gene. The DNA of the CDR3 is TGCGCCAGCAGCCAAGAGGGGGGTCTCACTGAAGCTTTCTTT. Translation: CASSQEGGLTEAFF.

In its sample, this clone was seen a few times. This chain uses TRBV9 with TRBJ1-1; D remains ambiguous. From germline, CDR1 is SGDLS and CDR2 YYNGEE. V lost 0 bases and J 6 bases, leaving 9 bases between the germline ends. There are 13 residues in the CDR3. The CDR3 sequence is CASSVAISSEAFF. The CDR3 DNA reads as TGTGCCAGCAGCGTAGCTATCTCCTCTGAAGCTTTCTTT.

V usage is TRBV4-3 and J usage is TRBJ2-6; D gene uncertain. The CDR3 spans 15 residues. The germline gives CDR1 LGHNA, CDR2 YSLEER. V was shortened by 3 bases and J by 4 bases, with 10 bases between the two germline ends. CDR3 coding DNA: TGCGCCAGCAGCCACCGACTCAGGGGGGCCAACGTCCTGACTTTC. Translating gives CASSHRLRGANVLTF.

V usage is TRBV5-6 and J usage is TRBJ2-2; 7 bases map to TRBD1. Unmatched junction bases numbered 5, after V lost 7 bases and J lost 5 bases. The CDR3 consists of 13 residues. Germline CDR1 reads SGHDT; CDR2 reads YYEEEE. The CDR3 nucleotides read TGTGCCAGCCAGGGGGTGCGGACCGGGGAGCTGTTTTTT. Its protein product is CASQGVRTGELFF. The full variable domain, with the rest looked up from reference TRBV5-6 and TRBJ2-2, is DAGVTQSPTHLIKTRGQQVTLRCSPKSGHDTVSWYQQALGQGPQFIFQYYEEEERQRGNFPDRFSGHQFPNYSSELNVNALLLGDSALYLCASQGVRTGELFFGEGSRLTVL.

This sequence joins TRBV7-9 and TRBJ2-1; the match to TRBD2 covers 8 bases. V was clipped by 10 bases and J by 6 bases; unmatched bases: 5. The germline V gene encodes CDR1 SEHNR and CDR2 FQNEAQ (reference sequence). The CDR3 totals 12 residues. The CDR3 loop reads CATREGRNEQFF. CDR3 nucleotides: TGTGCCACACGGGAGGGCCGCAATGAGCAGTTCTTC.

The chain is built from TRBV28 and TRBJ2-3; 9 nucleotides line up with TRBD1. V shed 3 bases, J shed 3 bases, and the junction held 7 bases outside the gene matches. Germline V gives CDR1 MDHEN, CDR2 SYDVKM. There are 16 residues in the CDR3. CDR3 sequence reads: CASSLWTGAGTDTQYF. The CDR3 nucleotides read TGTGCCAGCAGTTTGTGGACAGGGGCGGGAACAGATACGCAGTATTTT. The entire variable domain, with the rest obtained from reference TRBV28 and TRBJ2-3, is as follows: DVKVTQSSRYLVKRTGEKVFLECVQDMDHENMFWYRQDPGLGLRLIYFSYDVKMKEKGDIPEGYSVSREKKERFSLILESASTNQTSMYLCASSLWTGAGTDTQYFGPGTRLTVL.